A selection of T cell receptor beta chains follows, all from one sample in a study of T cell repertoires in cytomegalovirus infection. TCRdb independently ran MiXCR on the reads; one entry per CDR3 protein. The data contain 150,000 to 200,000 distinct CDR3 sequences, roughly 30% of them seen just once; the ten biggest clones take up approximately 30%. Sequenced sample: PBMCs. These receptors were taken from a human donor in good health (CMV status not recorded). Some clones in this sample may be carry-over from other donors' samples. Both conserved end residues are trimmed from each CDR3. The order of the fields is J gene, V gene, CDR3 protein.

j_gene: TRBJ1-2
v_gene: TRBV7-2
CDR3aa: ASSLGHTFPNYGYT

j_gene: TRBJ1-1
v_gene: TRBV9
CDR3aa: ASSPPGPRDTEAF

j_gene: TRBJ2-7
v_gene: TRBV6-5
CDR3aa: ASSYLAGQGAPWGYEQY

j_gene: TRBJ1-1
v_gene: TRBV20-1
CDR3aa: SASGQGFGDTEAF

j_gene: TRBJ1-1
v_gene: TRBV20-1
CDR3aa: SAIQGTVAEAF

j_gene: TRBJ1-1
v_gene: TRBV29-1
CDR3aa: SVGTGTNTEAF

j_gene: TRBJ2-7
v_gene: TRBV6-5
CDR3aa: ASSYSTGDEQY

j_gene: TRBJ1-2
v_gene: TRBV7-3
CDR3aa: ASSLGSGQDYGYT

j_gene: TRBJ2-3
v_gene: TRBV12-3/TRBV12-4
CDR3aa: ASRTGVADTQY

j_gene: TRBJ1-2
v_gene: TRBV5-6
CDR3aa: ASSPDRVGGYT

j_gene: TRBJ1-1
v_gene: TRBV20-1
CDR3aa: SAREGGGRNKAF

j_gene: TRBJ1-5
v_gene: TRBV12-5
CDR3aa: AKVRDRVTPNQPQH

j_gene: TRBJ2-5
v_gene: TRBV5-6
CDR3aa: ASSFGQGATETQY

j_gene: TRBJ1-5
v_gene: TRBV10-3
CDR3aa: AISAGQAGQPQH